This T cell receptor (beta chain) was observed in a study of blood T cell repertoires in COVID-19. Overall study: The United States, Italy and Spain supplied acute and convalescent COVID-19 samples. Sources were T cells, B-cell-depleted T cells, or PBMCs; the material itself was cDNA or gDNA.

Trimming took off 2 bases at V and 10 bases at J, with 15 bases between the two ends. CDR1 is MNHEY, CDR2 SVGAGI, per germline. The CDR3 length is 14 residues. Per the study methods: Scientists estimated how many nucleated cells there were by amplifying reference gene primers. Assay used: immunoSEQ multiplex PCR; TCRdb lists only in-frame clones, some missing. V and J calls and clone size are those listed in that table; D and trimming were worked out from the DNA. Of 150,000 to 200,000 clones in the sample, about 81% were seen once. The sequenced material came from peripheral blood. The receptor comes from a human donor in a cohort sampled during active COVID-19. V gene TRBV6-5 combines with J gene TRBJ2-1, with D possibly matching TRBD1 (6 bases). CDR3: CASSYQGKLDEQFF. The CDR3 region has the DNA TGTGCCAGCAGTTACCAGGGGAAATTAGACGAGCAGTTCTTC.